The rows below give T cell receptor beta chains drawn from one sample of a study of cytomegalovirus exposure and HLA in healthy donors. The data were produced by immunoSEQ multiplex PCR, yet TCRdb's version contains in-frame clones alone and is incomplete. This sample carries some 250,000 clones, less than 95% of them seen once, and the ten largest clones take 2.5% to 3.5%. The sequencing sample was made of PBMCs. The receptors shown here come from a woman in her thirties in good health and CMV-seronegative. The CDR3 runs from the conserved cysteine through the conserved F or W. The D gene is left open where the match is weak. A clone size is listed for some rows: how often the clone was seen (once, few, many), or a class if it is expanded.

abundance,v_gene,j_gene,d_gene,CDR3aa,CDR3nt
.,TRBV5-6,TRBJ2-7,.,CASSFGGHLSYEQYF,TGTGCCAGCAGCTTTGGTGGCCATCTCTCCTACGAGCAGTACTTC
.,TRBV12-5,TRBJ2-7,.,CASGSGMGYEQYF,TGTGCTAGTGGCTCAGGGATGGGCTACGAGCAGTACTTC
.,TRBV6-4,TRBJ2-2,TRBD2,CASSTGLAGGTGELFF,TGTGCCAGCAGTACCGGACTAGCGGGAGGCACCGGGGAGCTGTTTTTT
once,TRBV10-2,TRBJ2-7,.,CATEGGTGEQYF,TGCGCCACGGAGGGGGGGACCGGCGAGCAGTACTTC
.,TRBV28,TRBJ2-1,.,CASSFSQESNDYNEQFF,TGTGCCAGCAGTTTTTCACAGGAGTCCAATGATTACAATGAGCAGTTCTTC
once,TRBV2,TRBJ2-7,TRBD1,CASTPTGGTGGYEQYF,TGTGCCAGCACTCCTACGGGGGGGACAGGGGGATACGAGCAGTACTTC
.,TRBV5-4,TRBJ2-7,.,CASSLRQGGSYEQYF,TGTGCCAGCAGCTTGCGGCAGGGAGGCTCCTACGAGCAGTACTTC
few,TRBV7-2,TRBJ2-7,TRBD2,CASSLGVTSQYYEQYF,TGTGCCAGCAGCTTAGGGGTGACTAGCCAATACTACGAGCAGTACTTC
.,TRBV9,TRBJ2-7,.,CASSVGAGSVLGGEQYF,TGTGCCAGCAGCGTAGGGGCAGGGAGCGTGCTAGGGGGAGAGCAGTACTTC
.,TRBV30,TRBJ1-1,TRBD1,CAWSPGTGFTEAFF,TGTGCCTGGAGCCCAGGGACAGGATTCACTGAAGCTTTCTTT
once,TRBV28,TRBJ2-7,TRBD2,CASSYNPGLGAPYEQYF,TGTGCCAGCAGTTACAATCCGGGACTAGGGGCCCCCTACGAGCAGTACTTC
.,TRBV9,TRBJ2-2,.,CASSITGWTGELFF,TGTGCCAGCAGCATAACAGGGTGGACCGGGGAGCTGTTTTTT
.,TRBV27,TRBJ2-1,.,CASSFLVEDYNEQFF,TGTGCCAGCAGTTTTCTAGTCGAGGACTACAATGAGCAGTTCTTC
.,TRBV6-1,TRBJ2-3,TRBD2,CASSEPAGVPGDTQYF,TGTGCCAGCAGTGAACCCGCGGGAGTTCCGGGAGATACGCAGTATTTT
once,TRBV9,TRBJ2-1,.,CASSGTDRGPNEQFF,TGTGCCAGCAGCGGAACGGACCGAGGCCCTAATGAGCAGTTCTTC
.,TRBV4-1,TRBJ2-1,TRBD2,CASSHSGLATSDEQFF,TGCGCCAGCAGCCATTCCGGACTAGCGACCTCGGATGAGCAGTTCTTC
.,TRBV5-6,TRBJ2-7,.,CASSLDTVFHEQYF,TGTGCCAGCAGCTTGGATACGGTTTTTCACGAGCAGTACTTC
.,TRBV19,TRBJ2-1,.,CASSRQSSYNEQFF,TGTGCCAGTAGTCGCCAGAGCTCCTACAATGAGCAGTTCTTC
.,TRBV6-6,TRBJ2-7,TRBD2,CASSHASAGAYEQYF,TGTGCCAGCAGCCACGCCTCGGCGGGAGCCTACGAGCAGTACTTC
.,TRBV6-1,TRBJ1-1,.,CASSGDTLNTEAFF,TGTGCCAGCAGTGGAGACACGCTCAACACTGAAGCTTTCTTT
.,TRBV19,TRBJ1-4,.,CASSLRTFEKLFF,TGTGCCAGTAGTTTGAGGACGTTTGAAAAACTGTTTTTT
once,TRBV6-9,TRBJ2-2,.,CARKNWQGDTGELFF,TGTGCTCGCAAGAATTGGCAGGGAGACACCGGGGAGCTGTTTTTT
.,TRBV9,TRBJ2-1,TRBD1,CASSDPGTGGFEQFF,TGTGCCAGCAGCGACCCAGGGACAGGGGGTTTTGAGCAGTTCTTC
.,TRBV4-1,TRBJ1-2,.,CASSQDHFGTEGNYGYTF,TGCGCCAGCAGCCAAGATCATTTTGGGACTGAGGGCAACTATGGCTACACCTTC
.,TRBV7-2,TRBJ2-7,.,CASSSLSRQQYF,TGTGCCAGCAGCTCCCTATCCCGCCAGCAGTACTTC
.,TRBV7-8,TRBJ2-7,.,CASRLAPERQTPGYEQYF,TGTGCCAGCAGATTGGCCCCCGAGCGACAGACCCCGGGTTACGAGCAGTACTTC
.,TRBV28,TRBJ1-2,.,CASSFSRNYGYTF,TGTGCCAGCAGTTTCTCACGGAATTATGGCTACACCTTC
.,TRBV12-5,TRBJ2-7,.,CASGTTGIYEQYF,TGTGCTAGTGGTACGACAGGAATTTACGAGCAGTACTTC
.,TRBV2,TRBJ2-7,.,CASRSEAGQYF,TGTGCCAGCAGGTCCGAAGCGGGGCAGTACTTC
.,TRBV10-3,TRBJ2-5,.,CAISESGGSSETQYF,TGTGCCATCAGTGAATCGGGGGGCTCCTCCGAGACCCAGTACTTC
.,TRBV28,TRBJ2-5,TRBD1,CASSQGTVGETQYF,TGTGCCAGCAGCCAAGGGACAGTAGGAGAGACCCAGTACTTC
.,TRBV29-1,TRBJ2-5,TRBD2,CSTLAGGQTQYF,TGCAGCACCTTAGCGGGAGGGCAGACCCAGTACTTC
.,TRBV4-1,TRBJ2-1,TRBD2,CASSQEQLAANEQFF,TGCGCCAGCAGCCAAGAACAACTAGCGGCCAATGAGCAGTTCTTC
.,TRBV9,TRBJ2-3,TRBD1,CASSPRDRGRPDTQYF,TGTGCCAGCAGCCCTCGGGACAGGGGCCGCCCAGATACGCAGTATTTT
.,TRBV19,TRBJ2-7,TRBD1,CASSARTGASSFPRGEQYF,TGTGCCAGTAGTGCCCGGACAGGAGCCTCCTCGTTTCCGAGGGGCGAGCAGTACTTC
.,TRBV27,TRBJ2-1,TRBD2,CASSFTSGHNEQFF,TGTGCCAGCAGTTTCACTAGCGGACACAATGAGCAGTTCTTC
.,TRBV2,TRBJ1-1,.,CASSEVRYRTGTEAFF,TGTGCCAGCAGTGAAGTTCGTTATCGCACGGGGACTGAAGCTTTCTTT
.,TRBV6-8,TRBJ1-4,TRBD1,CASSYEDRLNEKLFF,TGTGCCAGCAGTTACGAGGACAGGCTTAATGAAAAACTGTTTTTT
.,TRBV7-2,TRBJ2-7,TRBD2,CASSLEAGVAYEQYF,TGTGCCAGCAGCTTAGAAGCGGGAGTCGCCTACGAGCAGTACTTC
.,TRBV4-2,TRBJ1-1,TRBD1,CASSAGTGVGNTEAFF,TGTGCCAGCAGCGCCGGGACAGGGGTTGGGAACACTGAAGCTTTCTTT
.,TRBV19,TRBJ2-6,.,CASRGGPSGANVLTF,TGTGCCAGTCGGGGCGGCCCCTCTGGGGCCAACGTCCTGACTTTC
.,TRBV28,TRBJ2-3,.,CASSLRGFAEVDTQYF,TGTGCCAGCAGTTTACGGGGGTTTGCGGAAGTAGATACGCAGTATTTT
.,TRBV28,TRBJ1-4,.,CASSFRVGEKLFF,TGTGCCAGCAGTTTCAGGGTAGGGGAAAAACTGTTTTTT
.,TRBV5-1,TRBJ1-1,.,CASSLDRGYTEAFF,TGCGCCAGCAGCTTGGACCGTGGGTACACTGAAGCTTTCTTT
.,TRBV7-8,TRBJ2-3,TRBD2,CASSSGGSTPDTQYF,TGTGCCAGCAGCTCGGGCGGGAGTACCCCAGATACGCAGTATTTT
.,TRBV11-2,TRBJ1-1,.,CASSQGMAEAFF,TGTGCCAGCAGCCAGGGGATGGCTGAAGCTTTCTTT
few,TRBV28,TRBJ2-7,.,CASSFHEQYF,TGTGCCAGCAGTTTCCACGAGCAGTACTTC
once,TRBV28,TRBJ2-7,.,CASSLYASSREQYF,TGTGCCAGCAGTTTATACGCTAGTTCTCGCGAGCAGTACTTC